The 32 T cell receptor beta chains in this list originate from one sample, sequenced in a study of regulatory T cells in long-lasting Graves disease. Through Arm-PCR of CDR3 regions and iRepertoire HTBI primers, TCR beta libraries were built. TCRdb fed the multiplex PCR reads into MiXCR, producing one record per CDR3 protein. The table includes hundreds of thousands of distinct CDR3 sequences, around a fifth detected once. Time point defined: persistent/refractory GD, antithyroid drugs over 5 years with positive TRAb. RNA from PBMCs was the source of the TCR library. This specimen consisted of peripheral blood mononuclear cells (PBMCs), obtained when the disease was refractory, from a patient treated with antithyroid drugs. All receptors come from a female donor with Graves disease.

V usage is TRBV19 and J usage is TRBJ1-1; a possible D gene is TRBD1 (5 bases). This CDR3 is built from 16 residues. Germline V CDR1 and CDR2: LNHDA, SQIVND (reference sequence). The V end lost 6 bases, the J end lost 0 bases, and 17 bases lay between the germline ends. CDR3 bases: TGTGCCAGTAGGAAGTCAGGGACCAAGATGAACACTGAAGCTTTCTTT. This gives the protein CASRKSGTKMNTEAFF.

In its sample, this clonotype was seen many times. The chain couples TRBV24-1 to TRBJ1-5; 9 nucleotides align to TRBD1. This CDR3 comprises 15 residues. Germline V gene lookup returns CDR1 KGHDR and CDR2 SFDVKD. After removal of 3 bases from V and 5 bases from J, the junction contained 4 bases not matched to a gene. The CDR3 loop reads CATSDPQGADQPQHF. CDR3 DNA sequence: TGTGCCACCAGTGATCCACAGGGGGCCGATCAGCCCCAGCATTTT.

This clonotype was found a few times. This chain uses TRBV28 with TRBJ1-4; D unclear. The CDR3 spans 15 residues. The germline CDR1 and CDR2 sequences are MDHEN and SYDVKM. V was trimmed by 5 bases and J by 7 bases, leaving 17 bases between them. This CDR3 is CASSNREGGTEKLFF. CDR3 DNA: TGTGCCAGCAGTAATAGGGAGGGAGGTACTGAAAAACTGTTTTTT. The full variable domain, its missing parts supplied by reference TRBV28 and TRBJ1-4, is DVKVTQSSRYLVKRTGEKVFLECVQDMDHENMFWYRQDPGLGLRLIYFSYDVKMKEKGDIPEGYSVSREKKERFSLILESASTNQTSMYLCASSNREGGTEKLFFGSGTQLSVL.

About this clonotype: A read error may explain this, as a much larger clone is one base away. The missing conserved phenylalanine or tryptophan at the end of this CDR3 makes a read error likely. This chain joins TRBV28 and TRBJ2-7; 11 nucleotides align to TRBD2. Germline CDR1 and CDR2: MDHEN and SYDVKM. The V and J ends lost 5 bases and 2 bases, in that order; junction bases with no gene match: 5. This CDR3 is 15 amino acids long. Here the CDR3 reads CASSQGTSGTYEQYS. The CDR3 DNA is TGTGCCAGCAGTCAGGGGACTAGCGGTACCTACGAGCAGTACTCC.

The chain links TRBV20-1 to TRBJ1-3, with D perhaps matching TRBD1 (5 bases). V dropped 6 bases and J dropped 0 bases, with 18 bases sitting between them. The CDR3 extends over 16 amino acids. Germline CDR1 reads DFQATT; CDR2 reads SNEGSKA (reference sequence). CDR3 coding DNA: TGCAGTGCACGGGACTCACTCGGACACTCTGGAAACACCATATATTTT. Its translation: CSARDSLGHSGNTIYF.

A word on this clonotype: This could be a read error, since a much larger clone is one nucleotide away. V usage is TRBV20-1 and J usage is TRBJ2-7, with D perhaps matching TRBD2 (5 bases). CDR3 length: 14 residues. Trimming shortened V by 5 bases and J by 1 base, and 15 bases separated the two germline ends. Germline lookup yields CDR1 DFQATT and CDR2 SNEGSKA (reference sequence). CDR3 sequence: CSAGSFDPSYEQYF. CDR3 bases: TGCAGTGCTGGGAGTTTCGACCCGTCCTACGAGCAGTACTTC.

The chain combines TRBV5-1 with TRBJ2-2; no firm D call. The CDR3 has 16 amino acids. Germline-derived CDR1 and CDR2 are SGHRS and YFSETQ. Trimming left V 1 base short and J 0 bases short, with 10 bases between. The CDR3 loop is CASSLTVISNTGELFF. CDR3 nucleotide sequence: TGCGCCAGCAGCTTGACAGTGATCTCGAACACCGGGGAGCTGTTTTTT.

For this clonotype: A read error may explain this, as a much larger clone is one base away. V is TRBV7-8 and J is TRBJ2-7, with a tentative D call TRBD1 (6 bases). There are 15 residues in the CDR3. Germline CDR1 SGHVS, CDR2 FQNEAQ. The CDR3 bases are TGTGCCAGCAGCAGCAGCCAGGGGTGGGCCTACGAGCAGTGCTTC. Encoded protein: CASSSSQGWAYEQCF.

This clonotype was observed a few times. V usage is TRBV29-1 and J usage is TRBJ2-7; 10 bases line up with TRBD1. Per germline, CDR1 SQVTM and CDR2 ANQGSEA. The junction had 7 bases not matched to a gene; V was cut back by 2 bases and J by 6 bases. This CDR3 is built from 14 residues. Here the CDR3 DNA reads TGCAGCGTTGAAAGGGGGACAGGGGAGTCCGAGCAGTACTTC. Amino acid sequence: CSVERGTGESEQYF.

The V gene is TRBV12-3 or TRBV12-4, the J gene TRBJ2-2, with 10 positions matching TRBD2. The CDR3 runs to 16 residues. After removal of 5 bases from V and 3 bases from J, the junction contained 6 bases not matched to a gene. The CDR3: CASSLGLAEDTGELFF. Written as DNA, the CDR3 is TGTGCCAGCAGTCTCGGACTAGCGGAGGACACCGGGGAGCTGTTTTTT.

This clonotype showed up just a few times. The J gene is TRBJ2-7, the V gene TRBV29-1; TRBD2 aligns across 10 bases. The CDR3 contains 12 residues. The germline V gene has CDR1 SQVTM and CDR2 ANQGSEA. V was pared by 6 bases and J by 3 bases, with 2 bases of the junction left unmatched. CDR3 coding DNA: TGCAGCGTCTTAGCGGGAGGCTACGAGCAGTACTTC. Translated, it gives CSVLAGGYEQYF.

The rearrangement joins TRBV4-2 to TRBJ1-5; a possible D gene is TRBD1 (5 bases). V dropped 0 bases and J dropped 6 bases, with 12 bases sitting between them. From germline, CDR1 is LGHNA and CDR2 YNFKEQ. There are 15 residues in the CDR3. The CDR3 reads CASSQDPGTAQPQHF. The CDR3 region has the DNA TGTGCCAGCAGCCAAGATCCCGGGACGGCTCAGCCCCAGCATTTT.

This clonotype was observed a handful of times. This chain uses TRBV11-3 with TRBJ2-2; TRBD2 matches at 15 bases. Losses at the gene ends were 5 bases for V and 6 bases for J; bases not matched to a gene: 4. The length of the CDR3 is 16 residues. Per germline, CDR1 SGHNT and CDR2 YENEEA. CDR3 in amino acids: CASSARTSGRAGELFF. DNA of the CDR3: TGTGCCAGCAGCGCGAGGACTAGCGGGAGGGCCGGGGAGCTGTTTTTT.

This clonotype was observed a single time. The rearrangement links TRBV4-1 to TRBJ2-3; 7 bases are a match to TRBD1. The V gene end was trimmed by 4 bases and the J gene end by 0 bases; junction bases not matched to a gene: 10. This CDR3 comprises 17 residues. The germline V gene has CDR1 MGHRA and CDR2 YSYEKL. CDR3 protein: CASSPYQWGQSTDTQYF. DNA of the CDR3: TGCGCCAGCAGCCCATATCAATGGGGACAGAGCACAGATACGCAGTATTTT.

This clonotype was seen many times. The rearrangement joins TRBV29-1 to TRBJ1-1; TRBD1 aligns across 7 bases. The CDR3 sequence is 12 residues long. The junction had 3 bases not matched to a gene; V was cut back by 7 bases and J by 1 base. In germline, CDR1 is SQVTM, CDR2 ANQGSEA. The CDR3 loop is CSAGTENTEAFF. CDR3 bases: TGCAGCGCCGGGACAGAGAACACTGAAGCTTTCTTT.

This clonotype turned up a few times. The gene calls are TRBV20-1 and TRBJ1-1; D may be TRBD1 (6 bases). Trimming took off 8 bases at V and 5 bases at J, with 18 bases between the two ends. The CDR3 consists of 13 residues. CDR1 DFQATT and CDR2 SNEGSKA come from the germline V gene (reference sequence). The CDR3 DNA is TGCAGTCCCCGCCCGGTACAGGGAACTGAAGCTTTCTTT. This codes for CSPRPVQGTEAFF.

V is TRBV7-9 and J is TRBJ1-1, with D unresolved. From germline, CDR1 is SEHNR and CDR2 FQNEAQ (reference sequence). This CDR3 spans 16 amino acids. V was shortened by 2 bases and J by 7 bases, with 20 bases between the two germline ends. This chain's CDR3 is CASSLLIPGDMIEAFF. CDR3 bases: TGTGCCAGCAGCTTATTAATTCCCGGGGATATGATTGAAGCTTTCTTT.

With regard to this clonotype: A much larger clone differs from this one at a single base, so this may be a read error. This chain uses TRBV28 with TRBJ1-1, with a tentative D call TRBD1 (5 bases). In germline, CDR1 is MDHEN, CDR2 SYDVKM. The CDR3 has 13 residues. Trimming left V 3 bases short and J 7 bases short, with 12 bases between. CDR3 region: CASSFGAASEAFF. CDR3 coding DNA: TGTGCCAGCAGTTTTGGGGCAGCCAGTGAAGCTTTCTTT.

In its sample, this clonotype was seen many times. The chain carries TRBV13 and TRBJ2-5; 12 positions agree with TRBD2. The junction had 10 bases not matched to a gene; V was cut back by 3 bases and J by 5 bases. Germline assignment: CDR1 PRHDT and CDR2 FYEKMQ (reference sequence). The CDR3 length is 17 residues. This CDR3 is CASSFGATSGRRETQYF. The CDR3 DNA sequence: TGTGCCAGCAGCTTTGGAGCGACTAGCGGGAGACGGGAGACCCAGTACTTC.

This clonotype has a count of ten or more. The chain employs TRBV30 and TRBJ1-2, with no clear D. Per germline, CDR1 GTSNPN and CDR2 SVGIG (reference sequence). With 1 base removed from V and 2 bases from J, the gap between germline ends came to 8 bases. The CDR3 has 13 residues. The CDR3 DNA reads TGTGCCTGGAGTGCGGCGGACAACTATGGCTACACCTTC. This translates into CAWSAADNYGYTF.

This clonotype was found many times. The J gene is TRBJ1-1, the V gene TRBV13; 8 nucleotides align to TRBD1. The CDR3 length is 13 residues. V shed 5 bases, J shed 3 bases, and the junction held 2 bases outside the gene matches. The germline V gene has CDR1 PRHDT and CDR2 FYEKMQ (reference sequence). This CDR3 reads CASSATGDTEAFF. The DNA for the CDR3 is TGTGCCAGCAGCGCGACAGGGGACACTGAAGCTTTCTTT.

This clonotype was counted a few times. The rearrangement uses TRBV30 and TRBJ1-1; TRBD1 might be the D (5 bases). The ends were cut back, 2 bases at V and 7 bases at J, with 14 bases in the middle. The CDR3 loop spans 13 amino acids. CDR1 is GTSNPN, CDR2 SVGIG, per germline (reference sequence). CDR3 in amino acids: CAWSSDTRVEAFF. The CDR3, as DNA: TGTGCCTGGAGTTCGGACACGCGAGTTGAAGCTTTCTTT.

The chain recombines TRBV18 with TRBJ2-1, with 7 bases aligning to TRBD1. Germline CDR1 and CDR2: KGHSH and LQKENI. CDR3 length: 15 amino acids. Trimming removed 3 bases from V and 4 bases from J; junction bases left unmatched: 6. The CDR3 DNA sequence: TGTGCCAGCTCACCGGGACAGAAAGTGTACAATGAGCAGTTCTTC. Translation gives CASSPGQKVYNEQFF.

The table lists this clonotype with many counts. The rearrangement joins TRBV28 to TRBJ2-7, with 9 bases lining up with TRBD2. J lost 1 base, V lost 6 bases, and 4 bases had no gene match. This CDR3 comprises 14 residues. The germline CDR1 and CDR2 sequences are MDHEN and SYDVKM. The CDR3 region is CASSERGDSYEQYF. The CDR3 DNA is TGTGCCAGCAGCGAGCGGGGGGATTCCTACGAGCAGTACTTC.

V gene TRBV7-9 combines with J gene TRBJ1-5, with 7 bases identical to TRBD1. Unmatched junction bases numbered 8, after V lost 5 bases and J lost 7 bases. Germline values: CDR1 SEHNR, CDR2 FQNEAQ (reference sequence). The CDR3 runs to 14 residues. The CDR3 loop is CASSQGGPGQPQHF. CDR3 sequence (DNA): TGTGCCAGCAGCCAGGGGGGGCCGGGACAGCCCCAGCATTTT.

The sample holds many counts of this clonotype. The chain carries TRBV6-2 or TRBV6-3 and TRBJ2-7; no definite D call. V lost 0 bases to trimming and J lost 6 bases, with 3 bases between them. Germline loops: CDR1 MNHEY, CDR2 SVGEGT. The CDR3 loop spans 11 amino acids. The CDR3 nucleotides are TGTGCCAGCAGTTACTCGGGCGAGCAGTACTTC. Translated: CASSYSGEQYF.

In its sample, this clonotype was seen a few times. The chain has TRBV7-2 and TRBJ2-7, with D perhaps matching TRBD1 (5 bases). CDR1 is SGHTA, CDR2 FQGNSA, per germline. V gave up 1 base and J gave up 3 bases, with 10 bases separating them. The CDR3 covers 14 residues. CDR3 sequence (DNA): TGTGCCAGCAGCTTAGGGGTGGACAACTACGAGCAGTACTTC. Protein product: CASSLGVDNYEQYF.

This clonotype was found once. The CDR3 region is CASSKGQGALYEQFF. DNA for the CDR3: TGTGCCAGCAGTAAGGGACAGGGGGCCTTGTATGAGCAGTTCTTC. V gene TRBV25-1 combines with J gene TRBJ2-1; 12 bases are a match to TRBD1. V trimming: 5 bases; J trimming: 8 bases; junction bases outside the gene matches: 7. Per the germline V gene, CDR1 is MGHDK and CDR2 is SYGVNS. The CDR3 contains 15 residues. Full variable domain (outside the CDR3, taken from reference TRBV25-1 and TRBJ2-1): EADIYQTPRYLVIGTGKKITLECSQTMGHDKMYWYQQDPGMELHLIHYSYGVNSTEKGDLSSESTVSRIRTEHFPLTLESARPSHTSQYLCASSKGQGALYEQFFGPGTRLTVL.

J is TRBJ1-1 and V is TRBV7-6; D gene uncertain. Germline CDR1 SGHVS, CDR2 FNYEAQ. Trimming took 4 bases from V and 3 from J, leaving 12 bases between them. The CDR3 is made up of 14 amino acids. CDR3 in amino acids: CASSSMLRDTEAFF. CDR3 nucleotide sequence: TGTGCCAGCAGCTCGATGTTGAGGGACACTGAAGCTTTCTTT.

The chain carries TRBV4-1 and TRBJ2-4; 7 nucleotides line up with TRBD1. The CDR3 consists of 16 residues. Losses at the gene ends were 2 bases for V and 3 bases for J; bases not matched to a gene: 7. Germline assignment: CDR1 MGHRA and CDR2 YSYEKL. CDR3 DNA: TGCGCCAGCAGCCAATCCACCGGGACAGTCAAAAACATTCAGTACTTC. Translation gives CASSQSTGTVKNIQYF.

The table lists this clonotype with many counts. The CDR3 DNA reads TGTGCCAGCAGCACCCCAGGCGAGGGGGCTAGAGAGACCCAGTACTTC. Translated: CASSTPGEGARETQYF. V usage is TRBV7-8 and J usage is TRBJ2-5, with 7 bases lining up with TRBD1. The CDR3 sequence is 16 residues long. CDR1 and CDR2 (germline): SGHVS, FQNEAQ. Trimming at V came to 5 bases and at J to 4 bases, leaving 13 bases not matched to a gene. Full variable domain (outside the CDR3, taken from reference TRBV7-8 and TRBJ2-5): GAGVSQSPRYKVAKRGQDVALRCDPISGHVSLFWYQQALGQGPEFLTYFQNEAQLDKSGLPSDRFFAERPEGSVSTLKIQRTQQEDSAVYLCASSTPGEGARETQYFGPGTRLLVL.

This chain's CDR3 is CASSEGTSDFTDTQYF. CDR3 nucleotides: TGTGCCAGCAGCGAAGGGACTAGCGACTTCACAGATACGCAGTATTTT. This sequence joins TRBV11-2 and TRBJ2-3; 10 nucleotides align to TRBD2. The CDR3 sequence is 16 residues long. V lost 5 bases, J lost 2 bases, and 7 bases stayed unmatched. CDR1 is SGHAT and CDR2 is FQNNGV in the germline V gene.